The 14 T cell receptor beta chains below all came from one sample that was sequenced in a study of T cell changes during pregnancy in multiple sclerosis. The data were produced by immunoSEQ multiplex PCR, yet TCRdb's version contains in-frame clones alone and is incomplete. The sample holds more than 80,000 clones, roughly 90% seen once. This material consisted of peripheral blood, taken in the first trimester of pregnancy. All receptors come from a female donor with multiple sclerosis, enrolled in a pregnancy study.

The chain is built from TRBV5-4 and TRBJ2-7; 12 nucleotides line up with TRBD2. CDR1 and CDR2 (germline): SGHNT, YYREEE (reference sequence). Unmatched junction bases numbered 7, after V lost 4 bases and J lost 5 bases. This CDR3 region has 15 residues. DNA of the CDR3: TGTGCCAGCAGCCATAGACTAGCGGGAGAAGACGAGCAGTACTTC. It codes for CASSHRLAGEDEQYF.

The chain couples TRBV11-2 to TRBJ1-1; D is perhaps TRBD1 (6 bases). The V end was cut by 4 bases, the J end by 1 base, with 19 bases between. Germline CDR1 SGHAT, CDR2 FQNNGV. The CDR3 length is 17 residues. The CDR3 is CASSSPTGFVWNTEAFF. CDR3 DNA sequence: TGTGCCAGCAGCTCTCCGACAGGCTTCGTATGGAACACTGAAGCTTTCTTT.

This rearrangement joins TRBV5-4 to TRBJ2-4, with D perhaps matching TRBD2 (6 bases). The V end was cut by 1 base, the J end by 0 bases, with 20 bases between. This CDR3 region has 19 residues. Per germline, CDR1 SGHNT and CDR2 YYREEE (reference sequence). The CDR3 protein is CASSLPGLSSDLAKNIQYF. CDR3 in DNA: TGTGCCAGCAGCTTGCCAGGACTATCCTCCGACCTAGCCAAAAACATTCAGTACTTC.

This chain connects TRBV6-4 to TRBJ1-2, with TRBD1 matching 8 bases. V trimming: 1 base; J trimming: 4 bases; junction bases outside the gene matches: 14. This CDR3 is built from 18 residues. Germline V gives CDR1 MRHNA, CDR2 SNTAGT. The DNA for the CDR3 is TGTGCCAGCAGTGACTGTTTTTGTGACAGGGGCCATTTCTATGGCTACACCTTC. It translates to CASSDCFCDRGHFYGYTF.

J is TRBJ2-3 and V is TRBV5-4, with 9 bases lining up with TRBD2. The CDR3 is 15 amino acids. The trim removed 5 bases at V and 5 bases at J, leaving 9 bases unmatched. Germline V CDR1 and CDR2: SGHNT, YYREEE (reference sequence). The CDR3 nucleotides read TGTGCCAGCAGGCGCACGCGGGAGGGCCGAGATACGCAGTATTTT. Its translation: CASRRTREGRDTQYF.

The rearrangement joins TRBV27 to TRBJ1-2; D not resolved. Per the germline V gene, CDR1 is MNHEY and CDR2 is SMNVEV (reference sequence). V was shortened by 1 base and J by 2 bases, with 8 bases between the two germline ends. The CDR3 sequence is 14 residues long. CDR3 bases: TGTGCCAGCAGTTTATGGGCGGGGAACTATGGCTACACCTTC. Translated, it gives CASSLWAGNYGYTF.

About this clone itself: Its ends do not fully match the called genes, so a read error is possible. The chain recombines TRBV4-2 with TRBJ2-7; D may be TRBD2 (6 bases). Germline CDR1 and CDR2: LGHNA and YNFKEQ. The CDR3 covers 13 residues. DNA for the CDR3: TGTGCCAGCAGCCAAGTGGGTGGGGGGAGGAGGGACTTC. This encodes CASSQVGGGRRDF.

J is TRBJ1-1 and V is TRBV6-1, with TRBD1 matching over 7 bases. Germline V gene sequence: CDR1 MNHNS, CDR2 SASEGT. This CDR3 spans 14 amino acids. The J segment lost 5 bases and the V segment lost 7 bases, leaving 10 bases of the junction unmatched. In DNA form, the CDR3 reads TGTGCCAGCATTACGACAGGGTTCGGGACTGAAGCTTTCTTT. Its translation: CASITTGFGTEAFF.

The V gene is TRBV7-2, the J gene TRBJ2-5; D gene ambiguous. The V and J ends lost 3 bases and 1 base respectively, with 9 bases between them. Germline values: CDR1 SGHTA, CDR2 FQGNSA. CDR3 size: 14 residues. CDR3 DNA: TGTGCCAGCAGCTTTAGACGGAGCCAAGAGACCCAGTACTTC. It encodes CASSFRRSQETQYF.

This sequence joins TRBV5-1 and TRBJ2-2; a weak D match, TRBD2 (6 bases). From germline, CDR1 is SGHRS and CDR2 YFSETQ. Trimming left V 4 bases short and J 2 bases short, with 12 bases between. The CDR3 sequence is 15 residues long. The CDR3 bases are TGCGCCAGCAGCCAGATAGCGGCTAACACCGGGGAGCTGTTTTTT. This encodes CASSQIAANTGELFF.

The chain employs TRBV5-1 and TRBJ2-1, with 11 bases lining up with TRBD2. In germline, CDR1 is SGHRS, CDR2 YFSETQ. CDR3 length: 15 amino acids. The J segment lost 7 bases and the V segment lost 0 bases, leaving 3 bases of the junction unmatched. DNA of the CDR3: TGCGCCAGCAGCTTGGAACTAGCGGGGGAAAATGAGCAGTTCTTC. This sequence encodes CASSLELAGENEQFF. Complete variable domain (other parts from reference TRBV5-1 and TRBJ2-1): KAGVTQTPRYLIKTRGQQVTLSCSPISGHRSVSWYQQTPGQGLQFLFEYFSETQRNKGNFPGRFSGRQFSNSRSEMNVSTLELGDSALYLCASSLELAGENEQFFGPGTRLTVL.

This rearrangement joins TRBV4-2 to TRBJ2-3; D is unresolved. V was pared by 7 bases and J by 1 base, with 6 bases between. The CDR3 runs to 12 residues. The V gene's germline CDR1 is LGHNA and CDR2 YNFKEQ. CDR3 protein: CASNHGTDTQYF. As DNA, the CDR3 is TGTGCCAGCAATCATGGCACAGATACGCAGTATTTT.

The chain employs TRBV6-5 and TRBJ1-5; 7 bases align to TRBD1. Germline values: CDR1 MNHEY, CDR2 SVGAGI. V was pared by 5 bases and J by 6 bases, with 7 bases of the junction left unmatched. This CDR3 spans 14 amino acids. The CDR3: CASSPRQGFQPQHF. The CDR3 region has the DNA TGTGCCAGCAGTCCCCGACAGGGCTTTCAGCCCCAGCATTTT.

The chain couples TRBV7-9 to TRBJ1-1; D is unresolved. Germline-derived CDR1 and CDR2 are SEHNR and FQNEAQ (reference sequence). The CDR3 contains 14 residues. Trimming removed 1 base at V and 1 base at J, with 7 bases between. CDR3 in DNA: TGTGCCAGCAGCTTAGGGGCGAGGAACACTGAAGCTTTCTTT. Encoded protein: CASSLGARNTEAFF. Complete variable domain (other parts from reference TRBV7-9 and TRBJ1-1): DTGVSQNPRHKITKRGQNVTFRCDPISEHNRLYWYRQTLGQGPEFLTYFQNEAQLEKSRLLSDRFSAERPKGSFSTLEIQRTEQGDSAMYLCASSLGARNTEAFFGQGTRLTVV.